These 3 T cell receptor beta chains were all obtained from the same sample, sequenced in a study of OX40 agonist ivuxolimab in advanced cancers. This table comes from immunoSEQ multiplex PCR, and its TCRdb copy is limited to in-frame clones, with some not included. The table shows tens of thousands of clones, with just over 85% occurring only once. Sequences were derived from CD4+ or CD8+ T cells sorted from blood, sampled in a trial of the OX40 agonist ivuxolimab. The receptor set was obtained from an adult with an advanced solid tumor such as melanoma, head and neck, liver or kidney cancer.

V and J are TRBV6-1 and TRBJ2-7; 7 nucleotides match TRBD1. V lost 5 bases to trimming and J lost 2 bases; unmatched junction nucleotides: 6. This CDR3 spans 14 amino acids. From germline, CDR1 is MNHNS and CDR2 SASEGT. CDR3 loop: CASSWDRLPYEQYF. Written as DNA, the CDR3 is TGTGCCAGCAGTTGGGACAGACTACCCTACGAGCAGTACTTC.

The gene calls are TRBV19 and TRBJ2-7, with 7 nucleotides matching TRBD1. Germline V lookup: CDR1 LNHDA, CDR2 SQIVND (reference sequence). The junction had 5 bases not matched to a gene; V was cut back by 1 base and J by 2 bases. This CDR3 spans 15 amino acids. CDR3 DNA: TGTGCCAGTAGTATAGCAGGGGACAGAACCTACGAGCAGTACTTC. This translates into CASSIAGDRTYEQYF. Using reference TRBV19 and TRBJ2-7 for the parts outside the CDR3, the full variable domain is DGGITQSPKYLFRKEGQNVTLSCEQNLNHDAMYWYRQDPGQGLRLIYYSQIVNDFQKGDIAEGYSVSREKKESFPLTVTSAQKNPTAFYLCASSIAGDRTYEQYFGPGTRLTVT.

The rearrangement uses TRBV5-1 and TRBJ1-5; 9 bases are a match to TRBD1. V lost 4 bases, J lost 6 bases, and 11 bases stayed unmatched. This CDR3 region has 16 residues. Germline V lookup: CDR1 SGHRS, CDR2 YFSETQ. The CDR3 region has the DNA TGCGCCAGCAGCCCATCGACAGGGGGAGAAGGTCAGCCCCAGCATTTT. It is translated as CASSPSTGGEGQPQHF.